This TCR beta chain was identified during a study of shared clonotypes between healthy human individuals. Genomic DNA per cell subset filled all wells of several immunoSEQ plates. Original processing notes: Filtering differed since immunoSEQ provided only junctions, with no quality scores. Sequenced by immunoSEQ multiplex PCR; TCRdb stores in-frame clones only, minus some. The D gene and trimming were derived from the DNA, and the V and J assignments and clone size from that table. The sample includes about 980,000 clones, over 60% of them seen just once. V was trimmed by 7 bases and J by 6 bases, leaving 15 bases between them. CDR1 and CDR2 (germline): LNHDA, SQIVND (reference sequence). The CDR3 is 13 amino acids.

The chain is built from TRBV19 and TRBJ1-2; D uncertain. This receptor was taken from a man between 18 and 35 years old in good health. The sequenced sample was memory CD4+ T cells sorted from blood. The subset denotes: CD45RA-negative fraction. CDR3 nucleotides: TGTGCCAGTATGGGGAGAGGCTCTCATGGCTACACCTTC. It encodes CASMGRGSHGYTF.